Each of the 31 T cell receptor beta chains below was sequenced from the same sample in a study of control samples from healthy donors and cancer patients. Data came from immunoSEQ multiplex PCR; TCRdb stores just in-frame clones and leaves some out. The sample lists approximately 79,000 clones, about nine tenths occurring once. The specimen was blood. The receptor source for this set is a man aged 50-59 years in good health.

The chain links TRBV21-1 to TRBJ2-7. TRBV21-1 constitutes a pseudogene. The CDR3 is 12 residues long. The CDR3 region has the DNA TGTGCCAGGCCCGTATACCCAGGCGGGCAGTACTTC. This gives the protein CARPVYPGGQYF.

V and J are TRBV29-1 and TRBJ1-1; TRBD1 aligns across 7 bases. V was clipped by 2 bases and J by 5 bases; unmatched bases: 8. Looked up from germline, CDR1 is SQVTM and CDR2 is ANQGSEA. The CDR3 covers 14 residues. CDR3 sequence: CSVEHRGGGTEAFF. In nucleotides, the CDR3 is TGCAGCGTTGAACACAGGGGAGGCGGAACTGAAGCTTTCTTT.

The V call is TRBV10-2, the J call TRBJ1-5; D is unresolved. The CDR3 totals 14 residues. Germline loops: CDR1 WSHSY, CDR2 SAAADI. V was shortened by 1 base and J by 5 bases, with 9 bases between the two germline ends. CDR3 sequence: CASSEWESDQPQHF. CDR3 in DNA: TGCGCCAGCAGTGAGTGGGAGAGTGATCAGCCCCAGCATTTT.

This rearrangement joins TRBV9 to TRBJ2-7; D uncertain. With 4 bases removed from V and 6 bases from J, the gap between germline ends came to 23 bases. CDR3 size: 16 residues. Germline V gene data show CDR1 as SGDLS and CDR2 as YYNGEE. The CDR3 region has the DNA TGTGCCAGCAGCCCCGAAGGCGCAATGACCCAGGTCGAGCAGTACTTC. Protein sequence: CASSPEGAMTQVEQYF.

This chain connects TRBV12-5 to TRBJ1-4, with 7 positions matching TRBD1. The CDR3 contains 16 residues. The germline CDR1 and CDR2 sequences are LGHNT and FRNRAP. V was pared by 3 bases and J by 3 bases, with 7 bases of the junction left unmatched. The CDR3 sequence is CASGLSTGMANEKLFF. CDR3 nucleotide sequence: TGTGCTAGTGGTTTATCGACAGGGATGGCTAATGAAAAACTGTTTTTT.

The chain employs TRBV29-1 and TRBJ1-2; 8 bases agree with TRBD1. The CDR3 runs to 12 residues. CDR1 is SQVTM and CDR2 is ANQGSEA in the germline V gene. V lost 7 bases to trimming and J lost 6 bases; unmatched junction nucleotides: 7. The CDR3 reads CSGNTGGDGYTF. The CDR3 bases are TGCAGCGGAAATACAGGGGGTGATGGCTACACCTTC.

This clone appeared once. V and J are TRBV7-2 and TRBJ1-1; a possible D gene is TRBD1 (6 bases). The CDR3 is 17 amino acids. Germline lookup yields CDR1 SGHTA and CDR2 FQGNSA. V was cut by 5 bases and J by 7 bases, with 26 bases left in between. The CDR3 spells CASSPRGGPGLGGEAFF. The CDR3 DNA follows: TGTGCCAGCAGCCCGAGAGGGGGACCAGGGTTGGGTGGTGAAGCTTTCTTT.

DNA for the CDR3: TGTGCCAGCGGCAGATACGGGACTAGCTCTTTTTATGGTGAGCAGTTCTTC. This codes for CASGRYGTSSFYGEQFF. The chain is built from TRBV11-2 and TRBJ2-1, with TRBD2 matching over 9 bases. CDR1 and CDR2 (germline): SGHAT, FQNNGV. The trim removed 8 bases at V and 9 bases at J, leaving 20 bases unmatched. The CDR3 is 17 amino acids. Filled out from reference TRBV11-2 and TRBJ2-1, the complete variable domain reads EAGVAQSPRYKIIEKRQSVAFWCNPISGHATLYWYQQILGQGPKLLIQFQNNGVVDDSQLPKDRFSAERLKGVDSTLKIQPAKLEDSAVYLCASGRYGTSSFYGEQFFGPGTRLTVL.

The chain couples TRBV10-2 to TRBJ1-2; no firm D call. This CDR3 is 13 amino acids long. V was pared by 10 bases and J by 4 bases, with 16 bases between. The germline CDR1 and CDR2 sequences are WSHSY and SAAADI. The CDR3 sequence: CATSPDLAYGYTF. The CDR3, as DNA: TGCGCCACATCACCGGATTTAGCCTATGGCTACACCTTC.

V is TRBV30 and J is TRBJ1-1; D uncertain. This CDR3 contains 14 residues. Germline V gene data show CDR1 as GTSNPN and CDR2 as SVGIG (reference sequence). V was pared by 2 bases and J by 1 base, with 11 bases between. The CDR3 coding sequence is TGTGCCTGGAGTCCCTTAGGCCAGAACACTGAAGCTTTCTTT. Its protein product is CAWSPLGQNTEAFF.

The J gene is TRBJ1-1, the V gene TRBV30, with 10 bases that match TRBD1. The germline V gene encodes CDR1 GTSNPN and CDR2 SVGIG (reference sequence). The CDR3 totals 14 residues. The V and J ends lost 3 bases and 5 bases, in that order; junction bases with no gene match: 6. Written as DNA, the CDR3 is TGTGCCTGGAGCGGACAGGGGGTAGGAACTGAAGCTTTCTTT. Its translation: CAWSGQGVGTEAFF.

The V call is TRBV5-1, the J call TRBJ2-6, with 8 bases aligning to TRBD2. J gave up 0 bases and V 5 bases, and 16 bases lay outside the gene matches. Germline assignment: CDR1 SGHRS and CDR2 YFSETQ. The CDR3 consists of 20 residues. CDR3 residues: CASRRNPPSGFLSGANVLTF. The CDR3 region has the DNA TGCGCCAGCAGAAGAAACCCGCCTAGCGGGTTCCTCTCTGGGGCCAACGTCCTGACTTTC. Supplemented by reference TRBV5-1 and TRBJ2-6, the full variable domain reads KAGVTQTPRYLIKTRGQQVTLSCSPISGHRSVSWYQQTPGQGLQFLFEYFSETQRNKGNFPGRFSGRQFSNSRSEMNVSTLELGDSALYLCASRRNPPSGFLSGANVLTFGAGSRLTVL.

The rearrangement joins TRBV24-1 to TRBJ2-7, with TRBD1 matching over 10 bases. There are 15 residues in the CDR3. Germline V gene lookup returns CDR1 KGHDR and CDR2 SFDVKD. V shed 7 bases, J shed 2 bases, and the junction held 7 bases outside the gene matches. The DNA of the CDR3 is TGTGCCACCAGCGGATGGACAGGGGGTACCTACGAGCAGTACTTC. Amino acid sequence: CATSGWTGGTYEQYF.

This clone has a single count. The rearrangement uses TRBV27 and TRBJ1-3; D not resolved. Trimming left V 0 bases short and J 3 bases short, with 12 bases between. In germline, CDR1 is MNHEY, CDR2 SMNVEV (reference sequence). The CDR3 extends over 16 amino acids. The CDR3 loop reads CASSLSYPGIGNTIYF. The CDR3 DNA follows: TGTGCCAGCAGTTTATCGTATCCCGGGATTGGAAACACCATATATTTT.

This rearrangement joins TRBV2 to TRBJ1-4; tentatively, D is TRBD1 (5 bases). The CDR3 consists of 14 residues. Trimming cost V 1 base and J 3 bases, with 6 bases left between them. In germline, CDR1 is SNHLY, CDR2 FYNNEI. The CDR3 here is CASSEGGANEKLFF. The CDR3 DNA is TGTGCCAGCAGTGAAGGAGGGGCTAATGAAAAACTGTTTTTT.

The chain couples TRBV29-1 to TRBJ2-2; D unclear. V was pared by 3 bases and J by 4 bases, with 0 bases between. CDR1 and CDR2 from the germline V gene are SQVTM and ANQGSEA. This CDR3 spans 10 amino acids. As DNA, the CDR3 is TGCAGCGTTGACACCGGGGAGCTGTTTTTT. As protein: CSVDTGELFF.

The chain links TRBV6-5 to TRBJ2-3; D ambiguous. The V end lost 0 bases, the J end lost 3 bases, and 10 bases lay between the germline ends. CDR3 length: 15 amino acids. Germline CDR1 is MNHEY and CDR2 is SVGAGI. CDR3 protein: CASSYSPLETDTQYF. The CDR3 nucleotides read TGTGCCAGCAGTTACTCGCCCCTGGAGACAGATACGCAGTATTTT.

J is TRBJ2-7 and V is TRBV15; D uncertain. Trimming stripped 3 bases from V and 7 bases from J, with 10 bases between. Germline lookup yields CDR1 LNHNV and CDR2 YYDKDF (reference sequence). The CDR3 loop spans 12 amino acids. The CDR3 DNA is TGTGCCACCAGCAGGGCTTCTGGTGAGCAGTACTTC. Translation gives CATSRASGEQYF.

The J gene is TRBJ1-2, the V gene TRBV6-5; no firm D call. CDR1 MNHEY and CDR2 SVGAGI come from the germline V gene. The CDR3 length is 10 residues. Between the trimmed V and J ends, which lost 4 bases and 5 bases, there was a span of 2 bases. The CDR3: CASSSYGYTF. CDR3 in DNA: TGTGCCAGCAGTTCGTATGGCTACACCTTC.

This rearrangement joins TRBV6-2 or TRBV6-3 to TRBJ1-1; no clear D. V shed 5 bases and J shed 4 bases, with 8 bases lying between them. Germline CDR1 is MNHEY and CDR2 is SVGEGT. This CDR3 has 12 amino acids. CDR3 protein: CASSMVFTEAFF. CDR3 DNA sequence: TGTGCCAGCAGTATGGTGTTCACTGAAGCTTTCTTT.

The genes are TRBV10-3 and TRBJ1-2; no reliable D call. The V end was cut by 11 bases, the J end by 0 bases, with 16 bases between. This CDR3 is 14 amino acids long. Germline lookup yields CDR1 ENHRY and CDR2 SYGVKD. The CDR3 DNA reads TGTGCCTCACAAAAGGCTGTGTCTAACTATGGCTACACCTTC. This translates into CASQKAVSNYGYTF.

The genes are TRBV14 and TRBJ2-7, with 7 positions matching TRBD1. Germline CDR1 and CDR2: SGHDN and FVKESK. CDR3 length equals 13 residues. After removal of 1 base from V and 5 bases from J, the junction contained 2 bases not matched to a gene. CDR3 in amino acids: CASSQVRGHEQYF. The CDR3 region has the DNA TGTGCCAGCAGCCAAGTTAGGGGGCACGAGCAGTACTTC.

For the CDR3, the DNA is TGTGCCAGCAGCTTCGTAGCGGGGGGGCCCATTGAGCAGTTCTTC. Translating it yields CASSFVAGGPIEQFF. The J gene is TRBJ2-1, the V gene TRBV6-1, with 11 bases identical to TRBD2. The CDR3 consists of 15 residues. Looked up from germline, CDR1 is MNHNS and CDR2 is SASEGT. The V and J ends lost 6 bases and 9 bases, in that order; junction bases with no gene match: 10.

The chain links TRBV5-1 to TRBJ1-5; D may be TRBD1 (6 bases). Trimming removed 0 bases at V and 5 bases at J, with 12 bases between. Germline loops: CDR1 SGHRS, CDR2 YFSETQ. There are 15 residues in the CDR3. The CDR3 here is CASSLDSGEDQPQHF. CDR3 coding DNA: TGCGCCAGCAGCTTGGATTCAGGGGAGGATCAGCCCCAGCATTTT.

The CDR3 sequence is CASSTGGGGNNEQFF. In DNA, the CDR3 is TGTGCCAGTAGTACAGGTGGGGGGGGGAACAATGAGCAGTTCTTC. The V and J genes are TRBV19 and TRBJ2-1, with 7 bases fitting TRBD2. The V gene's germline CDR1 is LNHDA and CDR2 SQIVND (reference sequence). CDR3 length: 15 residues. Trimming at V came to 4 bases and at J to 5 bases, leaving 8 bases not matched to a gene.

This clone was observed a single time. The rearrangement links TRBV6-6 to TRBJ1-5; 8 nucleotides line up with TRBD1. This CDR3 region has 14 residues. The V segment lost 8 bases and the J segment 4 bases; nucleotides outside the gene matches: 7. Germline V gene sequence: CDR1 MNHNY, CDR2 SVGAGI (reference sequence). The CDR3 DNA follows: TGTGCCAGCGTGACAGGGGCCTTAAATCAGCCCCAGCATTTT. This translates into CASVTGALNQPQHF.

J is TRBJ1-1 and V is TRBV14, with 9 nucleotides matching TRBD1. The CDR3 covers 14 residues. CDR1 is SGHDN, CDR2 FVKESK, per germline. Trimming took 5 bases from V and 4 from J; bases not matched to a gene: 5. CDR3 coding DNA: TGTGCCAGCAGCGAGATGACAGGGGGCACTGAAGCTTTCTTT. This gives the protein CASSEMTGGTEAFF.

The rearrangement uses TRBV6-5 and TRBJ1-5; 7 bases fit TRBD1. Trimming cost V 10 bases and J 5 bases; bases outside gene matches: 14. From germline, CDR1 is MNHEY and CDR2 SVGAGI. The CDR3 loop spans 15 amino acids. The CDR3 is CATSRRGQEDQPQHF. The CDR3 bases are TGTGCCACTTCTCGTAGGGGGCAGGAGGATCAGCCCCAGCATTTT.

This chain joins TRBV7-6 and TRBJ2-1; D may be TRBD1 (6 bases). This CDR3 has 12 residues. Trimming stripped 4 bases from V and 10 bases from J, with 11 bases between. CDR1 is SGHVS, CDR2 FNYEAQ, per germline. The CDR3 coding sequence is TGTGCCAGCAGCTCACAGGGCGGGGAGCAGTTCTTC. Residues: CASSSQGGEQFF.

This sequence joins TRBV2 and TRBJ1-2; no firm D call. The germline V and J ends were trimmed by 1 base and 7 bases, with 10 bases remaining between them. The CDR3 covers 13 residues. The germline gives CDR1 SNHLY, CDR2 FYNNEI. The CDR3: CASSEEFASGYTF. In DNA form, the CDR3 reads TGTGCCAGCAGTGAAGAGTTCGCAAGTGGCTACACCTTC.

The genes are TRBV29-1 and TRBJ1-2; D is uncertain. V was cut by 5 bases and J by 0 bases, with 22 bases left in between. This CDR3 is 17 amino acids long. CDR1 is SQVTM, CDR2 ANQGSEA, per germline. The CDR3 nucleotides are TGCAGCGTTATAGGGAATAGGGCCTCTTTAGCTAACTATGGCTACACCTTC. Translated, it gives CSVIGNRASLANYGYTF.